These T cell receptor beta chains were read from a single sample in a study of T cell changes during pregnancy in multiple sclerosis. Data came from immunoSEQ multiplex PCR; TCRdb stores just in-frame clones and leaves some out. The repertoire holds 45,000 to 55,000 clones, with over 80% as singletons. The source material was CD4+ T cells from peripheral blood mononuclear cells, sampled in the second trimester of pregnancy. The origin of the receptors is a female donor in good health, enrolled as a control in a pregnancy study. The CDR3 runs from the conserved cysteine through the conserved F or W. Each record gives: clone size, J gene, V gene, D gene, CDR3 protein, CDR3 DNA. The D gene is left open where the match is weak. Part of the rows lack a size; the others show once, few, many or a class for expanded clones.

>NA|TRBJ2-7|TRBV15|NA
CATSTRWPNHEQYF
TGTGCCACCAGCACCAGGTGGCCCAACCACGAGCAGTACTTC
>NA|TRBJ2-5|TRBV5-1|NA
CASSLVGETQYF
TGCGCCAGCAGCTTGGTCGGGGAGACCCAGTACTTC
>NA|TRBJ2-7|TRBV5-6|NA
CASSQTLAHYEQYF
TGTGCCAGCAGCCAGACTCTAGCGCACTACGAGCAGTACTTC
>NA|TRBJ1-1|TRBV19|TRBD1
CASRPTGRGINTEAFF
TGTGCCAGTAGACCGACAGGGAGAGGGATCAACACTGAAGCTTTCTTT
>NA|TRBJ2-7|TRBV29-1|TRBD1
CSVGTGVFYEQYF
TGCAGCGTTGGGACAGGAGTGTTCTACGAGCAGTACTTC
>NA|TRBJ2-2|TRBV6-6|TRBD2
CASSYGLAGASGELFF
TGTGCCAGCAGTTACGGACTAGCGGGAGCCTCCGGGGAGCTGTTTTTT
>NA|TRBJ1-5|TRBV19|TRBD1
CASSATGGSNQPQHF
TGTGCCAGTAGTGCAACAGGGGGTAGCAATCAGCCCCAGCATTTT
>NA|TRBJ1-6|TRBV5-6|NA
CASSLRGSYNSPLHF
TGTGCCAGCAGCTTGAGGGGATCCTATAATTCACCCCTCCACTTT
>NA|TRBJ2-1|TRBV12-5|TRBD2
CASGLVLKGTSTYNEQFF
TGTGCTAGTGGTTTGGTACTGAAAGGGACTAGTACCTACAATGAGCAGTTCTTC
>NA|TRBJ1-3|TRBV5-1|NA
CASSEAPRRQLSSGNTIYF
TGCGCCAGCAGCGAAGCGCCCCGCCGACAGTTGTCCTCTGGAAACACCATATATTTT
>NA|TRBJ2-3|TRBV9|TRBD2
CASSVVAGGPDTQYF
TGTGCCAGCAGCGTAGTAGCGGGAGGGCCAGATACGCAGTATTTT
>NA|TRBJ1-1|TRBV10-1|NA
CASSESVQIHGAFF
TGCGCCAGCAGTGAGTCCGTCCAGATCCATGGAGCTTTCTTT
>NA|TRBJ2-5|TRBV28|NA
CASSLQRETQYF
TGTGCCAGCAGTCTACAGAGAGAGACCCAGTACTTC
>NA|TRBJ1-5|TRBV30|TRBD1
CAWSAITGEQPQHF
TGTGCCTGGAGTGCGATCACAGGGGAACAGCCCCAGCATTTT
>NA|TRBJ2-6|TRBV19|NA
CASRQGSGANVLTF
TGTGCCAGTAGACAGGGCTCTGGGGCCAACGTCCTGACTTTC
>NA|TRBJ1-4|TRBV11-2|NA
CASSTRVGKKEKLFF
TGTGCCAGCAGCACGAGGGTAGGGAAGAAGGAAAAACTGTTTTTT
>once|TRBJ2-7|TRBV5-1|TRBD2
CASSQDGGSSYEQYF
TGCGCCAGCAGTCAAGACGGGGGGAGCTCCTACGAGCAGTACTTC
>NA|TRBJ1-4|TRBV28|NA
CAVRGSGNEKLFF
TGTGCCGTCAGGGGTTCAGGGAATGAAAAACTGTTTTTT
>NA|TRBJ1-3|TRBV5-1|NA
CASSGGTRGFGNTIYF
TGCGCCAGCAGCGGAGGGACCCGTGGGTTTGGAAACACCATATATTTT
>NA|TRBJ2-2|TRBV7-8|TRBD1
CASSLAGTVMGGELFF
TGTGCCAGCAGCTTAGCGGGGACAGTTATGGGCGGGGAGCTGTTTTTT
>NA|TRBJ1-6|TRBV6-6|TRBD1
CASSFGQDNSPLHF
TGTGCCAGCAGTTTCGGACAGGATAATTCACCCCTCCACTTT
>NA|TRBJ2-1|TRBV5-1|TRBD2
CASSLGLAVLNEQFF
TGCGCCAGCAGCTTGGGACTAGCGGTGCTCAATGAGCAGTTCTTC
>NA|TRBJ2-2|TRBV27|TRBD1
CASIKTGGLRVLGTGELFF
TGTGCCAGCATAAAGACAGGGGGCCTTCGGGTGTTGGGCACCGGGGAGCTGTTTTTT
>NA|TRBJ2-1|TRBV7-2|TRBD1
CASSILTGGRNEQFF
TGTGCCAGCAGCATTTTGACAGGGGGCAGGAATGAGCAGTTCTTC
>NA|TRBJ1-5|TRBV6-1|NA
CASSEAGVIWNQPQHF
TGTGCCAGCAGTGAAGCCGGGGTGATCTGGAATCAGCCCCAGCATTTT
>NA|TRBJ2-3|TRBV5-4|TRBD1
CASSPGQGIAQDTQYF
TGTGCCAGCAGCCCCGGACAGGGGATTGCACAGGATACGCAGTATTTT
>NA|TRBJ2-7|TRBV7-2|NA
CASSPTLPSSYEQYF
TGTGCCAGCAGCCCGACATTGCCGAGCTCCTACGAGCAGTACTTC
>NA|TRBJ2-3|TRBV5-1|NA
CASSPDRDTDTQYF
TGCGCCAGCAGCCCCGACAGAGACACAGATACGCAGTATTTT
>NA|TRBJ1-2|TRBV7-9|TRBD1
CASSLGQGAWGYGYTF
TGTGCCAGCAGCTTAGGACAGGGGGCGTGGGGCTATGGCTACACCTTC
>NA|TRBJ1-1|TRBV5-4|TRBD1
CASSRTGGGSEAFF
TGTGCCAGCAGCCGGACAGGGGGCGGATCTGAAGCTTTCTTT
>NA|TRBJ2-7|TRBV14|TRBD2
CASSLSGPSYEQYF
TGTGCCAGCAGCCTTAGCGGGCCCTCCTACGAGCAGTACTTC
>NA|TRBJ1-5|TRBV7-2|TRBD1
CASSQAQGAGQPQHF
TGTGCCAGCAGTCAAGCTCAGGGGGCCGGGCAGCCCCAGCATTTT
>NA|TRBJ1-2|TRBV9|NA
CASSAAFDRSYGYTF
TGTGCCAGCAGCGCAGCGTTCGACCGTTCCTATGGCTACACCTTC
>NA|TRBJ2-7|TRBV7-9|NA
CASSLGGGQVYEQYF
TGTGCCAGCAGCTTAGGGGGGGGGCAAGTCTACGAGCAGTACTTC
>NA|TRBJ1-4|TRBV2|NA
CASHRVAGEKLFF
TGTGCCAGTCACAGGGTCGCCGGTGAAAAACTGTTTTTT
>NA|TRBJ2-7|TRBV9|NA
CASSVVGQSHEQYF
TGTGCCAGCAGCGTAGTCGGACAGTCCCACGAGCAGTACTTC
>NA|TRBJ1-4|TRBV7-2|NA
CASSLAAGRRNEKLFF
TGTGCCAGCAGCTTAGCTGCTGGCAGGCGTAATGAAAAACTGTTTTTT
>NA|TRBJ2-3|TRBV7-9|TRBD1
CASSLSDRGDKDTQYF
TGTGCCAGCAGCTTATCGGACAGGGGAGACAAAGATACGCAGTATTTT
>NA|TRBJ2-6|TRBV27|NA
CASSLMGAGPGANVLTF
TGTGCCAGCAGTTTGATGGGGGCCGGACCTGGGGCCAACGTCCTGACTTTC
>NA|TRBJ1-1|TRBV6-1|NA
CASSEALRAEAFF
TGTGCCAGCAGTGAAGCGTTGAGAGCTGAAGCTTTCTTT
>NA|TRBJ2-5|TRBV7-2|NA
CASSLVAPTTKVSQYF
TGTGCCAGCAGCTTAGTAGCCCCTACTACCAAGGTGTCCCAGTACTTC
>NA|TRBJ2-7|TRBV7-2|TRBD2
CASSLARVGTSGSYEQYF
TGTGCCAGCAGCTTAGCGAGGGTAGGGACTAGCGGGAGCTACGAGCAGTACTTC